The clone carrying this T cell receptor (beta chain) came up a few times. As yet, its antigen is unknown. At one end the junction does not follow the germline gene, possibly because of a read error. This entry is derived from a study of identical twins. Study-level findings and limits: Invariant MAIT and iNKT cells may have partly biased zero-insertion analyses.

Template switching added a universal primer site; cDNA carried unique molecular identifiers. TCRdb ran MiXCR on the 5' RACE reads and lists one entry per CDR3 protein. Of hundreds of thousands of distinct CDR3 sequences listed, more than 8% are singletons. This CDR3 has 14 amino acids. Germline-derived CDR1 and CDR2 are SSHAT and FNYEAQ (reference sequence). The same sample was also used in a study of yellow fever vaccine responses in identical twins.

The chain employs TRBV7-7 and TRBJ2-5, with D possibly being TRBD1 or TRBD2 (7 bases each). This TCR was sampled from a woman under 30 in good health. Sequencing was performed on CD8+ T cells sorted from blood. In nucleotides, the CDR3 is TGTGCTAGCAGCTCCAGGGGGACTAAAGAGACCCAGTACTTC. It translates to CASSSRGTKETQYF.